The 32 T cell receptor beta chains in this list originate from one sample, sequenced in a study of shared clonotypes between healthy human individuals. Profiling relied on immunoSEQ multiplex PCR, and the TCRdb table lists in-frame clones only, not all of them. The sample carries millions of clones, roughly 92% recorded once. The sequencing sample was made of naive CD4+ T cells sorted from blood. As to subset: CD45RA+ positively selected. The receptors were sampled from a man aged 18 to 35 in good health.

The chain combines TRBV2 with TRBJ2-4, with TRBD2 matching over 7 bases. Germline V gene data show CDR1 as SNHLY and CDR2 as FYNNEI. This CDR3 spans 13 amino acids. Trimming removed 4 bases from V and 6 bases from J; junction bases left unmatched: 3. The CDR3, as DNA: TGTGCCAGCAGTGTGGGGGGGACAAACATTCAGTACTTC. Translation gives CASSVGGTNIQYF.

The CDR3 here is CASSQGQDGYTF. The CDR3 DNA follows: TGTGCCAGCAGCCAGGGACAGGATGGCTACACCTTC. The chain couples TRBV7-9 to TRBJ1-2; TRBD1 matches at 8 bases. CDR1 and CDR2 from the germline V gene are SEHNR and FQNEAQ (reference sequence). V was pared by 5 bases and J by 6 bases, with 2 bases of the junction left unmatched. The CDR3 runs 12 residues.

The chain carries TRBV9 and TRBJ2-3; TRBD2 matches at 8 bases. Germline V gene lookup returns CDR1 SGDLS and CDR2 YYNGEE. The CDR3 length is 18 residues. The J segment lost 5 bases and the V segment lost 0 bases, leaving 14 bases of the junction unmatched. The CDR3 is CASSVVVGRGGPVDTQYF. The CDR3 bases are TGTGCCAGCAGCGTAGTGGTAGGACGGGGGGGCCCGGTAGATACGCAGTATTTT.

V gene TRBV11-2 combines with J gene TRBJ2-7, with 7 bases that match TRBD1. With 4 bases clipped from V and 0 bases from J, the junction kept 3 bases outside the gene matches. The CDR3 is made up of 14 amino acids. The germline gives CDR1 SGHAT, CDR2 FQNNGV. CDR3 bases: TGTGCCAGCAGCTCGGGACAGTACTCCTACGAGCAGTACTTC. Translated, it gives CASSSGQYSYEQYF.

The chain couples TRBV7-9 to TRBJ2-5; maybe TRBD1 (6 bases). The V gene's germline CDR1 is SEHNR and CDR2 FQNEAQ (reference sequence). Trimming cost V 1 base and J 5 bases, with 14 bases left between them. The CDR3 is made up of 15 amino acids. CDR3 sequence reads: CASSLGDKDSETQYF. The CDR3 DNA reads as TGTGCCAGCAGCTTAGGGGACAAAGATTCGGAGACCCAGTACTTC.

This clone has just one count. The identical CDR3 is also encoded by other nucleotide sequences in the sample. This sequence joins TRBV5-6 and TRBJ1-3; a weak D match, TRBD1 (6 bases). The CDR3 has 15 amino acids. Germline-derived CDR1 and CDR2 are SGHDT and YYEEEE. V gave up 3 bases and J gave up 0 bases, with 10 bases separating them. CDR3 sequence (DNA): TGTGCCAGCAGCTCCAGGGGAAGCTCTGGAAACACCATATATTTT. Encoded protein: CASSSRGSSGNTIYF.

This clone was seen just once. CDR3 coding DNA: TGCGCCAGCAGCGTCGACCCACTCACCTCCTACGAGCAGTACTTC. Residues: CASSVDPLTSYEQYF. The V and J genes are TRBV5-1 and TRBJ2-7; D not certain. The V end lost 4 bases, the J end lost 0 bases, and 14 bases lay between the germline ends. The V gene's germline CDR1 is SGHRS and CDR2 YFSETQ. The CDR3 contains 15 residues.

This clone was counted once. The V and J genes are TRBV2 and TRBJ2-5; the D is unclear. This CDR3 is built from 13 residues. Per germline, CDR1 SNHLY and CDR2 FYNNEI. V was shortened by 5 bases and J by 4 bases, with 11 bases between the two germline ends. CDR3 sequence reads: CASSPDGVETQYF. The CDR3 nucleotides are TGTGCCAGCAGTCCGGACGGAGTAGAGACCCAGTACTTC.

The chain is built from TRBV7-9 and TRBJ2-5; D call uncertain. The CDR3 sequence is 15 residues long. Germline V CDR1 and CDR2: SEHNR, FQNEAQ (reference sequence). Trimming took 5 bases from V and 5 from J, leaving 18 bases between them. The CDR3 here is CASSLEWGMGETQYF. The CDR3 coding sequence is TGTGCCAGCAGCCTAGAATGGGGTATGGGGGAGACCCAGTACTTC.

The rearrangement uses TRBV4-1 and TRBJ2-1; 9 nucleotides agree with TRBD1. With V trimmed by 2 bases and J by 7 bases, 12 bases remained unmatched. Germline V CDR1 and CDR2: MGHRA, YSYEKL. This CDR3 is 17 amino acids long. The CDR3 sequence is CASSQLVGTGNGNEQFF. The CDR3 coding sequence is TGCGCCAGCAGCCAACTCGTCGGGACAGGGAACGGGAATGAGCAGTTCTTC.

The genes are TRBV6-6 and TRBJ1-2, with 7 bases identical to TRBD1. This CDR3 comprises 15 residues. Per germline, CDR1 MNHNY and CDR2 SVGAGI (reference sequence). After removal of 4 bases from V and 0 bases from J, the junction contained 5 bases not matched to a gene. The CDR3 loop reads CASSLGDRANYGYTF. The CDR3 DNA sequence: TGTGCCAGCAGTTTAGGGGACAGAGCTAACTATGGCTACACCTTC.

The V gene is TRBV7-9, the J gene TRBJ2-1; TRBD2 might be the D (6 bases). The CDR3 spans 14 residues. V was shortened by 9 bases and J by 3 bases, with 15 bases between the two germline ends. Germline loops: CDR1 SEHNR, CDR2 FQNEAQ (reference sequence). The CDR3, as DNA: TGTGCCAGTTTAGCGGCCCAGAGCTACAATGAGCAGTTCTTC. Protein sequence: CASLAAQSYNEQFF.

The chain joins TRBV28 to TRBJ1-2; D is unresolved. With 6 bases removed from V and 4 bases from J, the gap between germline ends came to 12 bases. CDR1 is MDHEN and CDR2 is SYDVKM in the germline V gene. The CDR3 totals 13 residues. CDR3 loop: CASSWEGAYGYTF. CDR3 in DNA: TGTGCCAGCAGCTGGGAGGGTGCCTATGGCTACACCTTC.

The chain couples TRBV10-1 to TRBJ2-1; no clear D. Germline V gives CDR1 WNHNN, CDR2 SYGVQD (reference sequence). This CDR3 region has 13 residues. The V end lost 2 bases, the J end lost 5 bases, and 7 bases lay between the germline ends. The CDR3 nucleotides read TGCGCCAGCAGTGAGGAAGACCACAATGAGCAGTTCTTC. Protein product: CASSEEDHNEQFF.

This clone was seen once. This chain links TRBV6-1 with TRBJ2-5; D is perhaps TRBD1 (5 bases). Germline V gene data show CDR1 as MNHNS and CDR2 as SASEGT. This CDR3 has 15 amino acids. Trimming stripped 6 bases from V and 2 bases from J, with 16 bases between. The CDR3 sequence is CASRGHGTLQETQYF. Here the CDR3 DNA reads TGTGCCAGCAGGGGGCACGGTACCCTACAAGAGACCCAGTACTTC.

V is TRBV5-1 and J is TRBJ2-3; D remains unclear. The V end lost 4 bases, the J end lost 5 bases, and 11 bases lay between the germline ends. The V gene's germline CDR1 is SGHRS and CDR2 YFSETQ. The CDR3 is 13 amino acids. In DNA form, the CDR3 reads TGCGCCAGCAGCACCAGGACCAGAGATACGCAGTATTTT. This codes for CASSTRTRDTQYF.

The V gene is TRBV5-4, the J gene TRBJ2-1; 7 bases agree with TRBD1. The junction had 10 bases not matched to a gene; V was cut back by 4 bases and J by 3 bases. CDR3 length: 16 residues. Per germline, CDR1 SGHNT and CDR2 YYREEE (reference sequence). The CDR3 coding sequence is TGTGCCAGCAGCCCAGGGGACAGTAGACTCTACAATGAGCAGTTCTTC. Translation gives CASSPGDSRLYNEQFF.

The V gene is TRBV6-5, the J gene TRBJ1-5; TRBD1 aligns across 11 bases. The CDR3 runs 14 residues. Germline loops: CDR1 MNHEY, CDR2 SVGAGI. V lost 7 bases and J lost 7; bases outside the gene matches: 6. CDR3 coding DNA: TGTGCCAGCACCCCAGGGGACAGGGGGCAGCCCCAGCATTTT. It translates to CASTPGDRGQPQHF.

This chain uses TRBV27 with TRBJ2-7, with D possibly matching TRBD2 (6 bases). V was cut by 8 bases and J by 2 bases, with 10 bases left in between. CDR3 size: 12 residues. Germline V gives CDR1 MNHEY, CDR2 SMNVEV (reference sequence). The CDR3: CASLVAAYEQYF. The CDR3 DNA sequence: TGTGCCAGCCTCGTAGCGGCCTACGAGCAGTACTTC.

V usage is TRBV25-1 and J usage is TRBJ2-3; the match to TRBD1 covers 10 bases. The CDR3 covers 15 residues. CDR1 and CDR2 (germline): MGHDK, SYGVNS. With V trimmed by 7 bases and J by 2 bases, 6 bases remained unmatched. CDR3 sequence: CASKRGTGVTDTQYF. CDR3 coding DNA: TGTGCCAGCAAGAGGGGGACAGGGGTCACAGATACGCAGTATTTT. The whole variable domain, remainder taken from reference TRBV25-1 and TRBJ2-3, is EADIYQTPRYLVIGTGKKITLECSQTMGHDKMYWYQQDPGMELHLIHYSYGVNSTEKGDLSSESTVSRIRTEHFPLTLESARPSHTSQYLCASKRGTGVTDTQYFGPGTRLTVL.

The CDR3 nucleotides are TGTGCCAGCAGTTTAGGGGTCGGCCCCACCTACGAGCAGTACTTC. It yields the protein CASSLGVGPTYEQYF. V usage is TRBV27 and J usage is TRBJ2-7; no clear D gene. From germline, CDR1 is MNHEY and CDR2 SMNVEV (reference sequence). This CDR3 has 15 amino acids. Trimming cost V 2 bases and J 2 bases, with 13 bases left between them.

The CDR3 DNA reads as TGTGCCAGCAGCTTAAGCAGGGATATCGGGGAGCTGTTTTTT. Its translation: CASSLSRDIGELFF. The chain carries TRBV7-2 and TRBJ2-2; maybe TRBD1 (5 bases). This CDR3 comprises 14 residues. V was cut by 2 bases and J by 7 bases, with 11 bases left in between. CDR1 and CDR2 (germline): SGHTA, FQGNSA.

The V call is TRBV19, the J call TRBJ2-7; 7 positions match TRBD1. The CDR3 totals 16 residues. The ends lost 5 bases at V and 5 bases at J; junction bases unmatched: 15. CDR1 LNHDA and CDR2 SQIVND come from the germline V gene (reference sequence). CDR3 nucleotides: TGTGCCAGTAGTGGTAATTTAGACAGGGTTTTCCACGAGCAGTACTTC. It encodes CASSGNLDRVFHEQYF. Full variable domain (missing parts from reference TRBV19 and TRBJ2-7): DGGITQSPKYLFRKEGQNVTLSCEQNLNHDAMYWYRQDPGQGLRLIYYSQIVNDFQKGDIAEGYSVSREKKESFPLTVTSAQKNPTAFYLCASSGNLDRVFHEQYFGPGTRLTVT.

J is TRBJ2-7 and V is TRBV28, with a possible D match to TRBD2 (6 bases). The germline V gene has CDR1 MDHEN and CDR2 SYDVKM. The CDR3 consists of 16 residues. The ends were cut back, 5 bases at V and 4 bases at J, with 21 bases in the middle. The CDR3 region has the DNA TGTGCCAGCAGTGCGCCCAGCGGGCGAACCTCATACGAGCAGTACTTC. Its protein product is CASSAPSGRTSYEQYF.

The chain has TRBV4-3 and TRBJ1-2, with TRBD1 as a possible D gene (6 bases). The CDR3 loop spans 13 amino acids. V was trimmed by 3 bases and J by 8 bases, leaving 13 bases between them. Looked up from germline, CDR1 is LGHNA and CDR2 is YSLEER. The CDR3 DNA reads as TGCGCCAGCAGCCATGGTCTCGGGGGCGGCTACACCTTC. This gives the protein CASSHGLGGGYTF.

This rearrangement joins TRBV4-1 to TRBJ2-3; 10 nucleotides line up with TRBD2. Germline V gene sequence: CDR1 MGHRA, CDR2 YSYEKL. This CDR3 has 15 amino acids. Trimming cost V 6 bases and J 4 bases; bases outside gene matches: 7. CDR3 nucleotide sequence: TGCGCCAGCAGGATCCTAGCGGGAGTCCCAGATACGCAGTATTTT. Translating gives CASRILAGVPDTQYF.

This sequence joins TRBV18 and TRBJ1-4; D is undetermined. The germline V and J ends were trimmed by 4 bases and 0 bases, with 18 bases remaining between them. This CDR3 contains 18 residues. Looked up from germline, CDR1 is KGHSH and CDR2 is LQKENI. CDR3 DNA: TGTGCCAGCTCACATTTCTTTTCGGTGAACTCAACTAATGAAAAACTGTTTTTT. This encodes CASSHFFSVNSTNEKLFF.

The rearrangement links TRBV27 to TRBJ1-5; 9 bases fit TRBD1. CDR1 and CDR2 from the germline V gene are MNHEY and SMNVEV (reference sequence). Germline trimming cut 8 bases from V and 2 bases from J; bases unmatched to any gene: 7. The CDR3 totals 15 residues. The DNA for the CDR3 is TGTGCCAGCCAACGGACAGGGGATGGCAATCAGCCCCAGCATTTT. Its translation: CASQRTGDGNQPQHF.

The rearrangement uses TRBV19 and TRBJ2-7; TRBD1 might be the D (6 bases). CDR1 is LNHDA, CDR2 SQIVND, per germline (reference sequence). Trimming left V 3 bases short and J 2 bases short, with 11 bases between. The CDR3 contains 14 residues. The CDR3 coding sequence is TGTGCCAGTAGTATTGCAGGGGCCCCCTACGAGCAGTACTTC. Its translation is CASSIAGAPYEQYF.

This clone was observed a handful of times. The CDR3 sequence is CASSPQGFHEQYF. For the CDR3, the DNA is TGTGCCAGCAGCCCACAGGGATTCCACGAGCAGTACTTC. The rearrangement links TRBV2 to TRBJ2-7; tentatively, D is TRBD1 (6 bases). The V gene lost 6 bases and the J gene lost 5 bases, with 14 bases spanning the gap. Germline V gives CDR1 SNHLY, CDR2 FYNNEI. This CDR3 comprises 13 residues. The variable domain in full, completed from reference TRBV2 and TRBJ2-7, reads EPEVTQTPSHQVTQMGQEVILRCVPISNHLYFYWYRQILGQKVEFLVSFYNNEISEKSEIFDDQFSVERPDGSNFTLKIRSTKLEDSAMYFCASSPQGFHEQYFGPGTRLTVT.

This rearrangement joins TRBV7-2 to TRBJ1-2; D possibly corresponds to TRBD1 (5 bases). Germline V lookup: CDR1 SGHTA, CDR2 FQGNSA. The CDR3 is 15 amino acids. Deletions cut 0 bases from V and 5 bases from J, with 13 bases between. CDR3 nucleotide sequence: TGTGCCAGCAGCTTAGCCCCGGGCCAGGGTTATGGCTACACCTTC. Translation gives CASSLAPGQGYGYTF.

This chain connects TRBV4-3 to TRBJ1-2; D possibly corresponds to TRBD1 (5 bases). In germline, CDR1 is LGHNA, CDR2 YSLEER. The CDR3 runs to 16 residues. Between the trimmed V and J ends, which lost 0 bases and 7 bases, there was a span of 18 bases. CDR3 sequence reads: CASSQDIQVGPFGYTF. CDR3 nucleotide sequence: TGCGCCAGCAGCCAAGATATACAGGTGGGCCCCTTTGGCTACACCTTC.